The 2 T cell receptor beta chains presented below share a single source sample, sequenced in a study of cytomegalovirus exposure and HLA in healthy donors. Researchers ran the PCR with 60 Vbeta and 13 Jbeta primers. Profiled with immunoSEQ multiplex PCR; TCRdb holds only in-frame clones, not every one. The data contain 90,000 to 110,000 clones, more than 60% of them singletons. The sequencing sample was made of PBMCs. The source is a woman aged 40 to 50 in good health and CMV-seropositive.

This chain connects TRBV27 to TRBJ2-7; 8 nucleotides line up with TRBD1. V dropped 5 bases and J dropped 0; count of bases not matched to a gene: 9. CDR3 length equals 16 residues. Per the germline V gene, CDR1 is MNHEY and CDR2 is SMNVEV (reference sequence). This CDR3 reads CASSPRTGKFSYEQYF. The CDR3 DNA follows: TGTGCCAGCAGTCCAAGGACAGGGAAGTTCTCCTACGAGCAGTACTTC.

The chain joins TRBV4-3 to TRBJ2-1; TRBD2 agrees at 14 bases. Germline lookup yields CDR1 LGHNA and CDR2 YSLEER. The CDR3 sequence is 19 residues long. With V trimmed by 0 bases and J by 5 bases, 9 bases remained unmatched. The CDR3 protein is CASSQDVTSGGVRNNEQFF. CDR3 DNA: TGCGCCAGCAGCCAAGACGTGACTAGCGGGGGGGTTAGGAACAATGAGCAGTTCTTC.